Below, 3 T cell receptor beta chains from the same sample are listed, as sequenced in a study of blood T cell repertoires in COVID-19. Some clones are missing from TCRdb's copy, which holds only in-frame ones; the method was immunoSEQ multiplex PCR. The sample lists almost 300,000 clones; around 87% were seen once. Input material: peripheral blood. The receptors stem from a man in his 70s with acute or convalescent COVID-19.

This rearrangement joins TRBV28 to TRBJ2-3; D may be TRBD1 (7 bases). V dropped 9 bases and J dropped 4 bases, with 26 bases sitting between them. Germline CDR1 MDHEN, CDR2 SYDVKM. The CDR3 consists of 17 residues. CDR3 DNA sequence: TGTGCCAGTAAAGGGTTTAGGGCAGGGGGGTTGGCAGATACGCAGTATTTT. This gives the protein CASKGFRAGGLADTQYF.

The V and J genes are TRBV6-6 and TRBJ1-6; TRBD1 agrees at 8 bases. The length of the CDR3 is 18 residues. CDR1 and CDR2 (germline): MNHNY, SVGAGI (reference sequence). Trimming removed 5 bases from V and 9 bases from J; junction bases left unmatched: 18. The CDR3 sequence is CASSRTGPPAAAVSPLHF. CDR3 DNA sequence: TGTGCCAGCAGTCGGACAGGGCCTCCGGCGGCAGCCGTTTCACCCCTCCACTTT.

The chain carries TRBV7-8 and TRBJ1-2; a weak D match, TRBD1 (6 bases). Germline assignment: CDR1 SGHVS and CDR2 FQNEAQ. Trimming left V 5 bases short and J 2 bases short, with 15 bases between. The CDR3 consists of 15 residues. CDR3 amino acids: CASSPGSRGNYGYTF. The CDR3 coding sequence is TGTGCCAGCAGCCCCGGGTCCAGGGGAAACTATGGCTACACCTTC. Full variable domain (rest looked up from reference TRBV7-8 and TRBJ1-2): GAGVSQSPRYKVAKRGQDVALRCDPISGHVSLFWYQQALGQGPEFLTYFQNEAQLDKSGLPSDRFFAERPEGSVSTLKIQRTQQEDSAVYLCASSPGSRGNYGYTFGSGTRLTVV.